This section outlines one T cell receptor beta chain sequence together with its context. This CDR3 spans 14 amino acids. The V gene end was trimmed by 6 bases and the J gene end by 5 bases; junction bases not matched to a gene: 10. TCR beta sequencing covered blood CD8+ and CD4+ T cells. The patients serving as multiple sclerosis controls were treatment-naive. They had stable or active relapsing-remitting disease and fulfilled revised McDonald criteria. These data belong to a study of CD8 T cells in Susac syndrome. With random hexamers, reverse transcription was performed on 0.5 to 1 ug of RNA. One entry per CDR3 protein, called by TCRdb with MiXCR from the immunoSEQ multiplex PCR reads. Here the sample spans tens of thousands of distinct CDR3 sequences, 95% to 96% being singletons.

V gene TRBV12-3 or TRBV12-4 combines with J gene TRBJ2-7; 7 nucleotides agree with TRBD1. This TCR derives from a human donor with multiple sclerosis. The sequencing sample was made of CD4+ T cells from PBMCs. CDR3 protein: CASSPRQGFHEQYF. In DNA, the CDR3 is TGTGCCAGCAGCCCCAGACAGGGTTTTCACGAGCAGTACTTC.